This T cell receptor (beta chain) was captured by sequencing in a study of PD-1 blockade in classical Hodgkin lymphoma. This clone has more than one count but fewer than ten. Its cognate antigen is unknown. All the patients suffered relapse after autologous stem cell transplantation, and brentuximab vedotin exposure differed. General study results and limits: Patients newly diagnosed and complete responders had comparable baseline diversity.

The germline V gene has CDR1 SGDLS and CDR2 YYNGEE. The germline V and J ends were trimmed by 4 bases and 2 bases, with 13 bases remaining between them. CDR3 length: 15 amino acids. The assay was immunoSEQ multiplex PCR, and TCRdb's table has in-frame clones only and misses some. The profile shows tens of thousands of clones, approximately 73% of them singletons. The rearrangement joins TRBV9 to TRBJ1-5, with D possibly TRBD1 on 5 matching bases. The sequences come from peripheral blood mononuclear cells (PBMCs), collected at baseline. This TCR was recovered from a human donor with classical Hodgkin lymphoma. CDR3 in DNA: TGTGCCAGCAGCCCCGGGGGGGAAGGCAATCAGCCCCAGCATTTT. This encodes CASSPGGEGNQPQHF.